The rows below give T cell receptor beta chains drawn from one sample of a study of shared clonotypes between healthy human individuals. TCRdb keeps only in-frame clones here, not all; method: immunoSEQ multiplex PCR. The repertoire consists of fewer than 500,000 clones, with about 80% occurring once and the leading ten covering roughly an eighth. Source material: PBMCs. Source of these receptors: a woman between 40 and 55 years old in good health. Some clones in this sample may be carry-over from other donors' samples. Both conserved end residues are part of each CDR3. Each record gives: V gene, clone size, D gene, J gene, CDR3 protein, CDR3 DNA. D genes are given only for firm matches. Size is stated for part of the rows, as once, few or many counts, or as a class when the clone is expanded.

TRBV28	many	NA	TRBJ1-3	CASSLVPHGNTIYF	TGTGCCAGCAGTTTAGTCCCCCACGGAAACACCATATATTTT
TRBV2	NA	NA	TRBJ2-2	CASTVGLGTGELFF	TGTGCCAGCACCGTGGGGCTGGGGACCGGGGAGCTGTTTTTT
TRBV28	NA	NA	TRBJ1-1	CASSLVGVVDTEAFF	TGTGCCAGCAGTTTAGTCGGGGTGGTGGACACTGAAGCTTTCTTT
TRBV19	many	TRBD1	TRBJ1-6	CASSTRQGHNSPLHF	TGTGCCAGTAGTACCCGACAGGGGCACAATTCACCCCTCCACTTT
TRBV27	NA	TRBD1	TRBJ2-7	CASSLKQGNREQYF	TGTGCCAGCAGTTTAAAACAGGGGAACCGCGAGCAGTACTTC
TRBV11-1	NA	TRBD2	TRBJ2-5	CASSPRLARGWETQYF	TGTGCCAGCAGCCCCCGACTAGCGAGGGGGTGGGAGACCCAGTACTTC
TRBV19	NA	TRBD1	TRBJ2-7	CASSLGTGTNEQYF	TGTGCCAGTAGTCTAGGGACAGGGACCAACGAGCAGTACTTC
TRBV6-5	NA	NA	TRBJ1-6	CASSIDNSPLHF	TGTGCCAGCAGTATAGATAATTCACCCCTCCACTTT
TRBV28	few	TRBD1	TRBJ1-5	CASSVGQAKHF	TGTGCCAGCAGTGTTGGACAGGCCAAGCATTTT
TRBV7-9	once	NA	TRBJ2-1	CASRGAGPIPEQFF	TGTGCCAGCAGGGGGGCGGGGCCTATTCCAGAGCAGTTCTTC
TRBV5-1	NA	NA	TRBJ2-7	CASSPRGNSYEQYF	TGCGCCAGCAGCCCCCGGGGGAACTCCTACGAGCAGTACTTC
TRBV19	NA	NA	TRBJ2-7	CASSVTRSGSYEQYF	TGTGCCAGTAGTGTCACACGGTCGGGCTCCTACGAGCAGTACTTC
TRBV7-2	NA	TRBD2	TRBJ2-1	CASSLLAGLFHEQFF	TGTGCCAGCAGCCTACTAGCGGGGCTTTTCCATGAGCAGTTCTTC
TRBV29-1	NA	TRBD1	TRBJ2-3	CSVEGTGGSNTDTQYF	TGCAGCGTTGAAGGAACAGGGGGATCTAACACAGATACGCAGTATTTT
TRBV5-4	many	TRBD2	TRBJ2-7	CASSSAIAGARAEQYF	TGTGCCAGCAGCTCAGCAATAGCGGGAGCAAGGGCGGAGCAGTACTTC
TRBV30	NA	NA	TRBJ2-7	CAWAKTARNEQYF	TGTGCCTGGGCCAAGACAGCCCGAAACGAGCAGTACTTC
TRBV6-6	NA	NA	TRBJ1-4	CASSYRGTNEKLFF	TGTGCCAGCAGTTACAGGGGTACTAATGAAAAACTGTTTTTT
TRBV2	NA	NA	TRBJ1-3	CASSETFLQSGNTIYF	TGTGCCAGCAGTGAAACCTTCCTGCAGTCTGGAAACACCATATATTTT
TRBV5-1	NA	NA	TRBJ2-2	CASSLEVRLDTGELFF	TGCGCCAGCAGCTTGGAGGTGAGGTTAGACACCGGGGAGCTGTTTTTT
TRBV2	NA	TRBD1	TRBJ1-4	CASSPTGLEKLFF	TGTGCCAGCAGTCCGACAGGGCTTGAAAAACTGTTTTTT
TRBV2	once	TRBD1	TRBJ1-1	CASRARWTGANTEAFF	TGTGCCAGCAGAGCACGCTGGACAGGGGCGAACACTGAAGCTTTCTTT
TRBV19	NA	TRBD1	TRBJ1-5	CASSKDRGLSNQPQHF	TGTGCCAGTAGTAAAGACAGGGGGCTCAGCAATCAGCCCCAGCATTTT
TRBV4-2	NA	NA	TRBJ2-3	CASSHPQASTDTQYF	TGTGCCAGCAGCCATCCCCAAGCCAGCACAGATACGCAGTATTTT
TRBV28	once	TRBD2	TRBJ2-3	CASSSPGLGTDTQYF	TGTGCCAGCAGTTCCCCCGGACTAGGCACAGATACGCAGTATTTT
TRBV6-6	NA	NA	TRBJ2-7	CASSSGQWGFEQYF	TGTGCCAGCAGCAGTGGGCAATGGGGGTTCGAGCAGTACTTC
TRBV28	once	TRBD2	TRBJ2-1	CASSLAGGSNNEQFF	TGTGCCAGCAGTCTAGCGGGAGGGTCGAACAATGAGCAGTTCTTC
TRBV10-3	NA	TRBD2	TRBJ2-1	CAITSGDDNEQFF	TGTGCCATCACTAGCGGGGATGACAATGAGCAGTTCTTC
TRBV6-5	NA	TRBD1	TRBJ1-1	CASKKTGGSEAFF	TGTGCCAGCAAAAAGACAGGGGGAAGTGAAGCTTTCTTT